This T cell receptor (beta chain) was recorded in a study of shared clonotypes between healthy human individuals. Study-wide background: Per donor, CD8 memory used one plate, CD8 naive used two, CD4 memory used three and CD4 naive used three.

Profiled with immunoSEQ multiplex PCR; TCRdb holds only in-frame clones, not every one. This table has 2,100,000 or so clones, approximately 94% appearing once. This CDR3 has 15 residues. V lost 1 base to trimming and J lost 8 bases; unmatched junction nucleotides: 7. Per the germline V gene, CDR1 is SGHTA and CDR2 is FQGNSA. Every one of the donors was a Caucasian adult that lived in Nashville, Tennessee. The study separated CD4+ cells into CD45RA+ naive and CD45RA-negative memory subsets. As for this clone: No antigen is known for it.

Study-level findings and limits: The study drew on few donors, limiting represented genetic and exposure-history diversity.

The sequence derives from a man younger than 35 in good health. Sequenced input: naive CD4+ T cells sorted from blood. Documented subset: CD45RA+ positively selected. The chain combines TRBV7-2 with TRBJ2-2; 7 positions match TRBD2. The chain's CDR3 is CASSLVRLASGELFF. The CDR3 DNA reads as TGTGCCAGCAGCTTAGTTCGACTAGCCTCTGGGGAGCTGTTTTTT.